The entry below gives a single T cell receptor (beta chain) sequence along with its context. The data were taken from a study of identical twins. MiXCR, applied by TCRdb to the 5' RACE reads, yields one record per CDR3 protein. The sample lists roughly 480,000 distinct CDR3 sequences, around 24% occurring once. Per germline, CDR1 KGHSH and CDR2 LQKENI. V was shortened by 3 bases and J by 0 bases, with 9 bases between the two germline ends. The length of the CDR3 is 14 residues. These data were also filed under a second study, of T cells expressing NK-cell markers. Per that study: CD3+CD56+NKG2C+, CD3+CD56+NKG2C- and CD3+CD56-NKG2C+ T cells, once sorted, supplied the TCR beta repertoires. Similarly, these clonotypes led the CD3+CD56-NKG2C+ fraction as well in several donors.

Sample: CD4+ T cells sorted from blood. The chain has TRBV18 and TRBJ2-7; D uncertain. The sequence came from a woman under 30 in good health. This CDR3 reads CASSPKKSSYEQYF. The CDR3 DNA reads TGTGCCAGCTCACCGAAGAAGAGCTCCTACGAGCAGTACTTC.